The following is a TCR beta chain sequence with its context. CDR1 SEHNR and CDR2 FQNEAQ come from the germline V gene (reference sequence). This CDR3 spans 12 amino acids. Trimming took off 5 bases at V and 14 bases at J, with 13 bases between the two ends. The data were taken from a study of blood T cell repertoires in COVID-19. Sequencing used immunoSEQ multiplex PCR; TCRdb keeps in-frame clones, though not all of them. There are some 230,000 clones in the sample; roughly four fifths occur only once, and 1.3% lies in the top ten. The gene calls are TRBV7-9 and TRBJ1-6; D is unresolved. The sequence was collected from a woman aged 35 to 49 with acute COVID-19. The sample comprised PBMCs or T cells enriched from blood (not recorded which). The CDR3 nucleotides read TGTGCCAGCAGCCCCCAAAGCGTTACCCTCCACTTT. It yields the protein CASSPQSVTLHF.